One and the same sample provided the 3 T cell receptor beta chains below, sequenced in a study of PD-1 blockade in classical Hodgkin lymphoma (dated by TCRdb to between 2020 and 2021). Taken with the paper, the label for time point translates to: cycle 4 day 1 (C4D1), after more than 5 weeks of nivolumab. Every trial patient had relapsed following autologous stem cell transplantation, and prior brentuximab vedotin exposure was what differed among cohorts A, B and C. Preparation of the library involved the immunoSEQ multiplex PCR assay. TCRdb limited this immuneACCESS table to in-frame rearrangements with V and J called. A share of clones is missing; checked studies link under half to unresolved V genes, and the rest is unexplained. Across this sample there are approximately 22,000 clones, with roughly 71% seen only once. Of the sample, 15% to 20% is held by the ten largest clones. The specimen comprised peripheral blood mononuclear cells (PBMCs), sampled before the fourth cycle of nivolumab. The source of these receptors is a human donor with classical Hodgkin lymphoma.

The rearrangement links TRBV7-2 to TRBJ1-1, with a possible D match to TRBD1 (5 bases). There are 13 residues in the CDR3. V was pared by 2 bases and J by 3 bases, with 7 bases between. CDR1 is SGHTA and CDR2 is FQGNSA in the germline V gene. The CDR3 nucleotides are TGTGCCAGCAGCTTACTGACAGACACTGAAGCTTTCTTT. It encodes CASSLLTDTEAFF.

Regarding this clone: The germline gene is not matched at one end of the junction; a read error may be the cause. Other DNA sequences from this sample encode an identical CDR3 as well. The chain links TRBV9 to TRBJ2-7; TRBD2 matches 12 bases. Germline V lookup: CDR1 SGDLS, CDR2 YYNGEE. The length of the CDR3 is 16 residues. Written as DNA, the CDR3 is TGTGCCAGCAGCGCCCGACTAGCGGGAGCTCCGGAGGAGCAGTATTTC. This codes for CASSARLAGAPEEQYF.

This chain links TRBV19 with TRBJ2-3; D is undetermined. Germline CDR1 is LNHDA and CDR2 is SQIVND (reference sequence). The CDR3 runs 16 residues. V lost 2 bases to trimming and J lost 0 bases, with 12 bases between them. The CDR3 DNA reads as TGTGCCAGTAGTATAATCGGTCCTATTAGCACAGATACGCAGTATTTT. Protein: CASSIIGPISTDTQYF. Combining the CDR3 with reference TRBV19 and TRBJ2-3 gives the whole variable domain DGGITQSPKYLFRKEGQNVTLSCEQNLNHDAMYWYRQDPGQGLRLIYYSQIVNDFQKGDIAEGYSVSREKKESFPLTVTSAQKNPTAFYLCASSIIGPISTDTQYFGPGTRLTVL.